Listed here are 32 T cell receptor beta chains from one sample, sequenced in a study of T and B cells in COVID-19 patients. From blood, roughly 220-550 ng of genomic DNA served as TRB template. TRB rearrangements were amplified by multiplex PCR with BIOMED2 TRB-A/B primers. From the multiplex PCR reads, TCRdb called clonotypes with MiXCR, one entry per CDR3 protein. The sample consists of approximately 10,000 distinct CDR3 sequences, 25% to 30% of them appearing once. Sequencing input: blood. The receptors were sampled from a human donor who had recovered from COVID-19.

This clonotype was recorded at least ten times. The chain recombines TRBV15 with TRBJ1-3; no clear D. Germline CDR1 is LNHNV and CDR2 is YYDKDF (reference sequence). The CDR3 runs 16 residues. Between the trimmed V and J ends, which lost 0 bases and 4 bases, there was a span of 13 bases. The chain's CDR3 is CATSREGLTNGNTIYF. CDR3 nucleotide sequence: TGTGCCACCAGCAGAGAAGGACTCACAAACGGAAACACCATATATTTT.

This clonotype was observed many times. The CDR3 region has the DNA TGTGCCAGCAGCCGAGGACTAGCGGGAAGGACCCAGTACTTC. Protein: CASSRGLAGRTQYF. The chain recombines TRBV5-5 with TRBJ2-5, with 12 bases matching TRBD2. The V gene end was trimmed by 4 bases and the J gene end by 7 bases; junction bases not matched to a gene: 5. The CDR3 runs to 14 residues. Looked up from germline, CDR1 is SGHKS and CDR2 is YYEKEE (reference sequence).

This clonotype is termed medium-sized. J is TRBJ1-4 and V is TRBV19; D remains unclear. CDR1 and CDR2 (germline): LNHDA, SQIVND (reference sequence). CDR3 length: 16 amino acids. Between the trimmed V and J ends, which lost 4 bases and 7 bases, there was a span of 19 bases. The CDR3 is CASSNPVGQPPEKLFF. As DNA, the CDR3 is TGTGCCAGTAGTAACCCAGTCGGTCAACCGCCTGAAAAACTGTTTTTT.

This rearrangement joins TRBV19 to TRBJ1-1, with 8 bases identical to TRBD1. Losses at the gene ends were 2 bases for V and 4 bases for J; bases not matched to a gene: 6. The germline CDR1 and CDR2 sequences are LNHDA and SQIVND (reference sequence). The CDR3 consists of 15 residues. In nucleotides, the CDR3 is TGTGCCAGTAGTATACAGGGGGCTGTACGCACTGAAGCTTTCTTT. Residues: CASSIQGAVRTEAFF.

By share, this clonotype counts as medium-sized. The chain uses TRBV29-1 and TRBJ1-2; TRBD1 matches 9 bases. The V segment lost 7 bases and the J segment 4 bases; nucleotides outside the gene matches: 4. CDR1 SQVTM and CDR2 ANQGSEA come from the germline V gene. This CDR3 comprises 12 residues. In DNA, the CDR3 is TGCAGCGAGGGGACAGGGCCCTATGGCTACACCTTC. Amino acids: CSEGTGPYGYTF.

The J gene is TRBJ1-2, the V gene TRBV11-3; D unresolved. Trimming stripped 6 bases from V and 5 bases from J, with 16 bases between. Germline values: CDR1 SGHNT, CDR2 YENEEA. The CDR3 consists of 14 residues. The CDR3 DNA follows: TGTGCCAGCAGGCCCCCGGAGGTTGGGTATGGCTACACCTTC. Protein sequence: CASRPPEVGYGYTF.

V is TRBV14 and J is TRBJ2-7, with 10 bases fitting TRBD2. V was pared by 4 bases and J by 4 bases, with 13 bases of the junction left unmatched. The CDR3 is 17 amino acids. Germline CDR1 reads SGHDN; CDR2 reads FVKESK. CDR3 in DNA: TGTGCCAGCAGCCCGCCAGCGGGAGGGCCCTCTAGGTACGAGCAGTACTTC. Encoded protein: CASSPPAGGPSRYEQYF.

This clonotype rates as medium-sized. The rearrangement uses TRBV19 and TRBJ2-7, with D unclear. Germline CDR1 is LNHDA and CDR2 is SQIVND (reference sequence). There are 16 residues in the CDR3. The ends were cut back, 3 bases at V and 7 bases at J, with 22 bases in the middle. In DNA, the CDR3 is TGTGCCAGTAGTATTACCTCTAGACTCCTCTACGAAGAGCAGTACGTC. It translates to CASSITSRLLYEEQYV.

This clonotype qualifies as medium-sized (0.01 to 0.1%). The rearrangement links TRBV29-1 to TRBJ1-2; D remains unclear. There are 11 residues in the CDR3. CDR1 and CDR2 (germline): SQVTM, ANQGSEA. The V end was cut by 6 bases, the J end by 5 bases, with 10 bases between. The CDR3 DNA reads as TGCAGCGTCATAGACACTTATGGCTACACCTTC. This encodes CSVIDTYGYTF.

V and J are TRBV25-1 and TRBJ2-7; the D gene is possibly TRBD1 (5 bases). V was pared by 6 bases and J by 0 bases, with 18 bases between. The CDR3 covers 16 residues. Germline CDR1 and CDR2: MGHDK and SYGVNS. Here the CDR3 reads CASSQRQTRHSYEQYV. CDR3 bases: TGTGCCAGCAGCCAAAGACAGACTCGCCACTCCTACGAGCAGTACGTC.

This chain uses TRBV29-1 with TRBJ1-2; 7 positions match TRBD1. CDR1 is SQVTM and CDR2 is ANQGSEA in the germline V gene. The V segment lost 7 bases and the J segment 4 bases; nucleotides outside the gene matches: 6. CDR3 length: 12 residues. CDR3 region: CSGGGQSYGYTF. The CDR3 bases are TGCAGCGGGGGGGGACAGTCCTATGGCTACACCTTC.

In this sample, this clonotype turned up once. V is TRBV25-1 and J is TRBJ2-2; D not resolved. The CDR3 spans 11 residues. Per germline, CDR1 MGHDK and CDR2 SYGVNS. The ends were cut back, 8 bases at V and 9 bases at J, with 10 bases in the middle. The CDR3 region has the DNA TGTGCCAGCGGTACCGTCCGGGAGCTGTTTTTT. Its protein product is CASGTVRELFF.

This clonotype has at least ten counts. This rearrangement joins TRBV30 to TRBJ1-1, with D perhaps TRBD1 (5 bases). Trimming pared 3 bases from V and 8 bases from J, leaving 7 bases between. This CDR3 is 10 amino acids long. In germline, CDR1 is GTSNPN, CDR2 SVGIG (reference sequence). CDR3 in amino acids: CAWRNREAFF. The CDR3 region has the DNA TGTGCCTGGAGGAACAGGGAAGCTTTCTTT.

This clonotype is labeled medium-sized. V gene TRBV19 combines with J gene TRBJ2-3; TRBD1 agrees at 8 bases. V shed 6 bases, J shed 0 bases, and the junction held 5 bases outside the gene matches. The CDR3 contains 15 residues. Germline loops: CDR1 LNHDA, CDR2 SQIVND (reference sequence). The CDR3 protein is CASSYWTGSTDTQYF. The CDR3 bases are TGTGCCAGTAGCTATTGGACAGGGAGCACAGATACGCAGTATTTT.

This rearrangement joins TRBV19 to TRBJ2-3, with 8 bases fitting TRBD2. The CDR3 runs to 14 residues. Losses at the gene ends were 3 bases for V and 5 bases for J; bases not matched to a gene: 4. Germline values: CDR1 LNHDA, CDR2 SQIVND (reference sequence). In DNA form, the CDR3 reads TGTGCCAGTAGTATTGTGCTAGCGGGAGATACGCAGTATTTT. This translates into CASSIVLAGDTQYF. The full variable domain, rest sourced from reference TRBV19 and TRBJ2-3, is DGGITQSPKYLFRKEGQNVTLSCEQNLNHDAMYWYRQDPGQGLRLIYYSQIVNDFQKGDIAEGYSVSREKKESFPLTVTSAQKNPTAFYLCASSIVLAGDTQYFGPGTRLTVL.

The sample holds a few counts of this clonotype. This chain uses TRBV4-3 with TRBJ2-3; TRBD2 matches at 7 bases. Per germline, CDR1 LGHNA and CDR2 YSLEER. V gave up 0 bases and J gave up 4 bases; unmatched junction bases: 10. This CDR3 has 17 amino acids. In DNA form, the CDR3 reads TGCGCCAGCAGCCAAGAGCGGGGCGGGAGTGGCGCAGATACGCAGTATTTT. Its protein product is CASSQERGGSGADTQYF.

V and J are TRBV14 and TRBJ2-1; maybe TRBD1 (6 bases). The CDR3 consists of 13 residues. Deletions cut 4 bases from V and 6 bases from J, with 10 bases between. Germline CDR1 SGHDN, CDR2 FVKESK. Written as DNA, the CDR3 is TGTGCCAGCAGCCTAATAGGGGGCAATGAGCAGTTCTTC. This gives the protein CASSLIGGNEQFF. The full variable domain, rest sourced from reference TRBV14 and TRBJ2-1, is EAGVTQFPSHSVIEKGQTVTLRCDPISGHDNLYWYRRVMGKEIKFLLHFVKESKQDESGMPNNRFLAERTGGTYSTLKVQPAELEDSGVYFCASSLIGGNEQFFGPGTRLTVL.

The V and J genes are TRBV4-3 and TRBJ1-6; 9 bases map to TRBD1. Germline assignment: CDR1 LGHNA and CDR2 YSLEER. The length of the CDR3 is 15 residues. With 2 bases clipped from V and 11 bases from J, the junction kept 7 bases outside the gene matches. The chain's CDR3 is CASSQRGTGSTPLHF. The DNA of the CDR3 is TGCGCCAGCAGCCAAAGGGGGACAGGGTCGACACCCCTCCACTTT.

The CDR3 DNA is TGTGCCATCAGTGGACAGGGCCAAACACCCCTCCACTTT. Its translation is CAISGQGQTPLHF. This chain joins TRBV10-3 and TRBJ1-6, with 7 bases matching TRBD1. The germline gives CDR1 ENHRY, CDR2 SYGVKD. With 4 bases clipped from V and 11 bases from J, the junction kept 5 bases outside the gene matches. This CDR3 has 13 amino acids.

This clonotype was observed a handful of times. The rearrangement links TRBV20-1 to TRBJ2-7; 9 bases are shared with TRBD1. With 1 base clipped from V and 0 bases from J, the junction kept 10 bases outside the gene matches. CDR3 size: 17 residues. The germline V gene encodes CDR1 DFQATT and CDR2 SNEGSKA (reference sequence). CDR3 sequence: CSARGGYWTGDSYEQYF. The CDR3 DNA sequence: TGCAGTGCTAGAGGGGGGTATTGGACAGGGGACTCCTACGAGCAGTACTTC.

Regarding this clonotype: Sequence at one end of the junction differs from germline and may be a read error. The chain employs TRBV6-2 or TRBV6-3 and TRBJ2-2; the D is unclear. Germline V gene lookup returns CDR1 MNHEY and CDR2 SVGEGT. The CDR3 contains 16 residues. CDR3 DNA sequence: TGTGCCGGCAGTTACATTCACCGAAAAAAAACCGGGGAGCTGTTTTTT. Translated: CAGSYIHRKKTGELFF.

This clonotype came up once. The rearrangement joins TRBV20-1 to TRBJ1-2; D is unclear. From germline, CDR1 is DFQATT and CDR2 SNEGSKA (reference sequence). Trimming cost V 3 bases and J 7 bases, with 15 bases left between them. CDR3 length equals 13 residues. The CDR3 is CSASMGLNSGYTF. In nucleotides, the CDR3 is TGCAGTGCTAGTATGGGCCTAAATTCTGGCTACACCTTC.

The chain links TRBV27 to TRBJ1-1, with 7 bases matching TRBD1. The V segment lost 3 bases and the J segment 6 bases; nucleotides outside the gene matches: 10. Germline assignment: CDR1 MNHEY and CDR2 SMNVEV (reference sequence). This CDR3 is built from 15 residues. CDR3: CASSFNRGTVPEAFF. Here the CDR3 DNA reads TGTGCCAGCAGTTTCAACAGGGGAACGGTCCCTGAAGCTTTCTTT.

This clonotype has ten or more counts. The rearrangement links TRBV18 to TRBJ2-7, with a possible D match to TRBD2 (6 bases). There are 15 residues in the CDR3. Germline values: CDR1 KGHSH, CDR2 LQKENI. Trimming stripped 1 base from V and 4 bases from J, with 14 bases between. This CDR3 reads CASSPHQGLQYEQYF. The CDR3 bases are TGTGCCAGCTCACCACACCAAGGACTACAATACGAGCAGTACTTC.

In nucleotides, the CDR3 is TGTGCCAGCAGCTCCGTCGCGAGGGGTCACGAGCAGTACGTC. Encoded protein: CASSSVARGHEQYV. V usage is TRBV6-6 and J usage is TRBJ2-7; D tentatively reads TRBD1 or TRBD2 (5 bases each). V lost 6 bases and J lost 5, with 17 bases in between. Germline V gives CDR1 MNHNY, CDR2 SVGAGI (reference sequence). This CDR3 is built from 14 residues.

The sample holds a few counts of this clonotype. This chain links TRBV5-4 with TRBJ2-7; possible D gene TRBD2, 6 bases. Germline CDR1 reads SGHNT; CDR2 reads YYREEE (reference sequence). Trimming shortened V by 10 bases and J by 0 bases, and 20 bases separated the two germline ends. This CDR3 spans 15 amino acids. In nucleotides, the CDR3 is TGTGCCGGTGGGGTGGCGGGACCGAGCTCCTACGAGCAGTACTTC. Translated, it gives CAGGVAGPSSYEQYF.

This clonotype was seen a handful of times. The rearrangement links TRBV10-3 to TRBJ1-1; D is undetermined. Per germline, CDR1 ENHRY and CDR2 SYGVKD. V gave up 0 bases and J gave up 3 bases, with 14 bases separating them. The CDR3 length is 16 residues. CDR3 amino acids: CAISESGIPSDTEAFF. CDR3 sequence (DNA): TGTGCCATCAGTGAGTCCGGCATTCCTTCGGACACTGAAGCTTTCTTT.

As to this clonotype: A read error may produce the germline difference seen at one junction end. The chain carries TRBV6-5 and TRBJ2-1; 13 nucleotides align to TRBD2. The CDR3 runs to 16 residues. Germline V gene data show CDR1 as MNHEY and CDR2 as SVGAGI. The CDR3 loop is CTSSYSGLAGDNEQFF. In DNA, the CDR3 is TGTACCAGCAGTTACTCCGGACTAGCGGGGGACAATGAGCAGTTCTTC.

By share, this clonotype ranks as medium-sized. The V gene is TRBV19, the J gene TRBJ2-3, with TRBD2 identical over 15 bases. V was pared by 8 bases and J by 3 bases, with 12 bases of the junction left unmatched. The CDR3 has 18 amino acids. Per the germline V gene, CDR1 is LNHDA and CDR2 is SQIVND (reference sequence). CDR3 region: CASDTGLAGGVLTDTQYF. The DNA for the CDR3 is TGTGCCAGTGACACGGGACTAGCGGGAGGAGTGTTGACAGATACGCAGTATTTT.

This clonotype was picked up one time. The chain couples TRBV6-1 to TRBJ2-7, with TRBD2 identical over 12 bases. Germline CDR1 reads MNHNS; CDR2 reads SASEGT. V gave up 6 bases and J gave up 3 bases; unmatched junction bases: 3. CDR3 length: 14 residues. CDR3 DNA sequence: TGTGCCAGCAGCCGACTAGCGGGAGACTACGAGCAGTACTTC. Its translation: CASSRLAGDYEQYF.

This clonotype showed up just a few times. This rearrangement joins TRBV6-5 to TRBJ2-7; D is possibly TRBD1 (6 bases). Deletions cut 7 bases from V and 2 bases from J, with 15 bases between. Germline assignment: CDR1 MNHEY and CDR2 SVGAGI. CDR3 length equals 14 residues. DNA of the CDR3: TGTGCCAGCAATACCAGGGGCGTCACCTACGAGCAGTACTTC. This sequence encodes CASNTRGVTYEQYF.

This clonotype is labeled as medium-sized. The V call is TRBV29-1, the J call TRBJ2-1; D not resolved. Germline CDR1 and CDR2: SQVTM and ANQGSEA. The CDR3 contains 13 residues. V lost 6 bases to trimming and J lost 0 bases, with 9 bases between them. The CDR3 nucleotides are TGCAGCGTCCCGCTGCCCTCCTACAATGAGCAGTTCTTC. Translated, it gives CSVPLPSYNEQFF.